This T cell receptor beta chain was recovered during a study of lymphopenia after photon versus proton radiotherapy. J lost 3 bases, V lost 3 bases, and 7 bases had no gene match. The germline V gene encodes CDR1 SGDLS and CDR2 YYNGEE. The CDR3 totals 15 residues. Generated by immunoSEQ multiplex PCR, the TCRdb table keeps only in-frame clones and is missing some. Of 15,000 to 20,000 clones listed, roughly 88% are singletons. Sequencing was performed on peripheral blood, taken from a patient treated with proton-based radiotherapy. This clonotype originated in a man between 65 and 85 years old with pancreatic cancer. The chain links TRBV9 to TRBJ1-1; 8 nucleotides match TRBD1. In nucleotides, the CDR3 is TGTGCCAGCAGCGATTCGACAGGGGCGGACACTGAAGCTTTCTTT. This gives the protein CASSDSTGADTEAFF.